The 31 T cell receptor beta chains below all came from one sample that was sequenced in a study of shared clonotypes between healthy human individuals. Measured with immunoSEQ multiplex PCR; TCRdb has only the in-frame clones, and not every one. In the table there are 2 million to 2.5 million clones, around 92% of which are singletons. Sequencing was carried out using naive CD4+ T cells from PBMCs. The subset was: CD45RA+ positively selected. The receptors shown here come from a man between 18 and 29 years old in good health. Some clones in this sample may be carry-over from other donors' samples.

This clone occurred once. The rearrangement joins TRBV21-1 to TRBJ2-1; the listed D gene, TRBD2, was not tested against the DNA. TRBV21-1 is a recognized pseudogene. The CDR3 is 17 residues long. CDR3 sequence: CASSTLTSGSLYNEQFF. The CDR3, as DNA: TGTGCCAGCAGCACACTGACTAGCGGGAGTCTCTACAATGAGCAGTTCTTC.

This chain connects TRBV5-1 to TRBJ1-3, with TRBD1 as a possible D gene (5 bases). Per the germline V gene, CDR1 is SGHRS and CDR2 is YFSETQ. V lost 2 bases, J lost 8 bases, and 14 bases lay in between. This CDR3 has 14 residues. The CDR3 loop reads CASSFGAVGDTIYF. The CDR3, as DNA: TGCGCCAGCAGCTTTGGGGCGGTTGGTGACACCATATATTTT.

The V gene is TRBV18, the J gene TRBJ1-3, with D unresolved. Looked up from germline, CDR1 is KGHSH and CDR2 is LQKENI. Trimming removed 3 bases from V and 4 bases from J, with 16 bases in between. The CDR3 is made up of 16 amino acids. CDR3 protein: CASSPRAPQGGNTIYF. Here the CDR3 DNA reads TGTGCCAGCTCACCCCGGGCCCCTCAAGGGGGAAACACCATATATTTT.

This clone occurred once. This sequence joins TRBV19 and TRBJ2-7, with D tentatively TRBD2 (7 bases). This CDR3 contains 15 residues. The germline gives CDR1 LNHDA, CDR2 SQIVND (reference sequence). V was trimmed by 5 bases and J by 2 bases, leaving 16 bases between them. The CDR3 DNA sequence: TGTGCCAGTAGTCCTGGGGGGGCGAGGACCTACGAGCAGTACTTC. Its protein product is CASSPGGARTYEQYF.

The rearrangement joins TRBV28 to TRBJ1-5, with 8 bases aligning to TRBD1. The CDR3 has 18 amino acids. The V gene end was trimmed by 2 bases and the J gene end by 0 bases; junction bases not matched to a gene: 9. Germline CDR1 and CDR2: MDHEN and SYDVKM. The CDR3 DNA sequence: TGTGCCAGCAGTTTACAGGGGGCCCTAGTTTATAGCAATCAGCCCCAGCATTTT. Translated: CASSLQGALVYSNQPQHF.

The chain uses TRBV4-1 and TRBJ2-2; D may be TRBD1 (5 bases). In germline, CDR1 is MGHRA, CDR2 YSYEKL. V was clipped by 1 base and J by 0 bases, with 12 bases between them. The CDR3 consists of 17 residues. CDR3 in amino acids: CASSQAGRTTNTGELFF. In DNA form, the CDR3 reads TGCGCCAGCAGCCAAGCAGGACGGACAACGAACACCGGGGAGCTGTTTTTT.

The V gene is TRBV5-6, the J gene TRBJ1-4; the D gene is possibly TRBD1 (6 bases). Germline CDR1 SGHDT, CDR2 YYEEEE. The CDR3 length is 17 residues. V was shortened by 1 base and J by 1 base, with 14 bases between the two germline ends. The CDR3 nucleotides are TGTGCCAGCAGCTTGAGTAGCGGACAGATAACTAATGAAAAACTGTTTTTT. This gives the protein CASSLSSGQITNEKLFF.

This chain links TRBV7-3 with TRBJ1-2; 12 bases are shared with TRBD1. The CDR3 runs 15 residues. Germline V lookup: CDR1 SGHTA, CDR2 FQGTGA. V trimming: 2 bases; J trimming: 13 bases; junction bases outside the gene matches: 11. CDR3 protein: CASSLAFPGQGAGTF. The CDR3 DNA follows: TGTGCCAGCAGCTTAGCTTTCCCGGGACAGGGGGCTGGCACCTTC.

CDR3 bases: TGTGCCAGCAGTGTAGGGGGATATCATAATTCACCCCTCCACTTT. This encodes CASSVGGYHNSPLHF. This chain connects TRBV25-1 to TRBJ1-6; possibly TRBD1 for D (6 bases). Germline values: CDR1 MGHDK, CDR2 SYGVNS. V was trimmed by 4 bases and J by 5 bases, leaving 12 bases between them. There are 15 residues in the CDR3. Filled out from reference TRBV25-1 and TRBJ1-6, the complete variable domain reads EADIYQTPRYLVIGTGKKITLECSQTMGHDKMYWYQQDPGMELHLIHYSYGVNSTEKGDLSSESTVSRIRTEHFPLTLESARPSHTSQYLCASSVGGYHNSPLHFGNGTRLTVT.

Turning to this clone: The junction departs from the called germline gene at one end, perhaps through a read error. This chain links TRBV5-1 with TRBJ2-7, with D perhaps matching TRBD1 (6 bases). There are 14 residues in the CDR3. The germline V gene has CDR1 SGHRS and CDR2 YFSETQ. CDR3 protein: CASRLGAYSYEQYF. CDR3 sequence (DNA): TGCGCCAGCAGGTTGGGGGCCTACTCCTACGAGCAGTACTTC. Supplemented by reference TRBV5-1 and TRBJ2-7, the full variable domain reads KAGVTQTPRYLIKTRGQQVTLSCSPISGHRSVSWYQQTPGQGLQFLFEYFSETQRNKGNFPGRFSGRQFSNSRSEMNVSTLELGDSALYLCASRLGAYSYEQYFGPGTRLTVT.

The chain employs TRBV7-2 and TRBJ2-5; 8 bases agree with TRBD2. The DNA end lines up better with TRBJ2-7; the J call may be wrong. This CDR3 comprises 15 residues. CDR1 is SGHTA, CDR2 FQGNSA, per germline. CDR3 nucleotides: TGTGCCAGCAGCTTAGCAGCGGGAGCGTCCTACGAGCAGTACTTC. It yields the protein CASSLAAGASYEQYF.

The chain is built from TRBV18 and TRBJ2-7; TRBD2 agrees at 9 bases. The ends lost 8 bases at V and 0 bases at J; junction bases unmatched: 5. The CDR3 has 14 residues. Germline V gene lookup returns CDR1 KGHSH and CDR2 LQKENI. The CDR3 DNA reads as TGTGCCAGCAGACGGACTAGCGACTCCTACGAGCAGTACTTC. Protein: CASRRTSDSYEQYF.

J is TRBJ1-2 and V is TRBV7-8, with no clear D. V was clipped by 2 bases and J by 4 bases, with 17 bases between them. Per germline, CDR1 SGHVS and CDR2 FQNEAQ. This CDR3 comprises 16 residues. The CDR3 DNA is TGTGCCAGCAGCTTATTGGCTGCCGGCTCTGGCTATGGCTACACCTTC. Translating it yields CASSLLAAGSGYGYTF.

This clone is a singleton in its sample. The chain links TRBV9 to TRBJ2-7; TRBD1 or TRBD2 may be the D gene (6 bases each). Between the trimmed V and J ends, which lost 2 bases and 7 bases, there was a span of 19 bases. This CDR3 contains 15 residues. CDR1 is SGDLS, CDR2 YYNGEE, per germline. CDR3 sequence reads: CASSVGGTPEEEQYF. As DNA, the CDR3 is TGTGCCAGCAGCGTTGGGGGGACACCTGAAGAGGAGCAGTACTTC.

To note about this clone: The same CDR3 arises from other DNA sequences in this sample as well. The rearrangement uses TRBV28 and TRBJ2-7; D uncertain. The length of the CDR3 is 11 residues. Trimming removed 6 bases at V and 2 bases at J, with 5 bases between. Germline V gene sequence: CDR1 MDHEN, CDR2 SYDVKM. The CDR3 region has the DNA TGTGCCAGCAGCTCGCCCTACGAGCAGTACTTC. Its protein is CASSSPYEQYF.

The chain recombines TRBV28 with TRBJ1-2, with TRBD1 as a possible D gene (6 bases). Germline CDR1 MDHEN, CDR2 SYDVKM. The CDR3 is made up of 14 amino acids. V lost 5 bases to trimming and J lost 8 bases, with 18 bases between them. CDR3 residues: CASSRPTGLRGYTF. The CDR3 DNA sequence: TGTGCCAGCAGTCGCCCAACAGGGTTGCGCGGCTACACCTTC.

This chain uses TRBV28 with TRBJ2-3; 8 bases are shared with TRBD1. The CDR3 consists of 17 residues. V dropped 6 bases and J dropped 4; count of bases not matched to a gene: 15. Germline V gene sequence: CDR1 MDHEN, CDR2 SYDVKM. The CDR3 protein is CASSFSWQGALSDTQYF. As DNA, the CDR3 is TGTGCCAGCAGCTTTTCCTGGCAGGGGGCATTGTCAGATACGCAGTATTTT.

V is TRBV5-1 and J is TRBJ2-3; D gene unclear. The CDR3 is 17 amino acids. The V end lost 0 bases, the J end lost 0 bases, and 14 bases lay between the germline ends. The V gene's germline CDR1 is SGHRS and CDR2 YFSETQ. The CDR3 coding sequence is TGCGCCAGCAGCTTGGGGTTCCCATCGGTTAGCACAGATACGCAGTATTTT. Translating it yields CASSLGFPSVSTDTQYF.

About this clone itself: Additional DNA sequences in this sample encode the identical CDR3. The V call is TRBV15, the J call TRBJ2-7, with D uncertain. The CDR3 covers 13 residues. Germline CDR1 is LNHNV and CDR2 is YYDKDF (reference sequence). The V and J ends lost 0 bases and 6 bases respectively, with 9 bases between them. The CDR3 nucleotides read TGTGCCACCAGCAGAGATCTCGCCGGCGAGCAGTACTTC. Translated, it gives CATSRDLAGEQYF. The variable domain in full, completed from reference TRBV15 and TRBJ2-7, reads DAMVIQNPRYQVTQFGKPVTLSCSQTLNHNVMYWYQQKSSQAPKLLFHYYDKDFNNEADTPDNFQSRRPNTSFCFLDIRSPGLGDTAMYLCATSRDLAGEQYFGPGTRLTVT.

This chain uses TRBV18 with TRBJ2-7; maybe TRBD1 (6 bases). CDR3 length: 15 amino acids. The V gene's germline CDR1 is KGHSH and CDR2 LQKENI. Trimming shortened V by 2 bases and J by 2 bases, and 13 bases separated the two germline ends. The CDR3 DNA is TGTGCCAGCTCACCAACAGGGACGAAAACCTACGAGCAGTACTTC. It encodes CASSPTGTKTYEQYF.

This clone was detected once. The V gene is TRBV4-3, the J gene TRBJ2-1; 10 bases fit TRBD2. The ends lost 0 bases at V and 10 bases at J; junction bases unmatched: 9. CDR1 is LGHNA and CDR2 is YSLEER in the germline V gene. This CDR3 is built from 16 residues. The CDR3 DNA follows: TGCGCCAGCAGCCAAGATCCGCGACTAGCGGGCGGGGAGCAGTTCTTC. It is translated as CASSQDPRLAGGEQFF.

The rearrangement joins TRBV5-6 to TRBJ1-5; maybe TRBD1 (5 bases). V lost 0 bases and J lost 1, with 8 bases in between. There are 15 residues in the CDR3. CDR1 and CDR2 (germline): SGHDT, YYEEEE. CDR3 sequence (DNA): TGTGCCAGCAGCTTGGGGGGGAGGAGCAATCAGCCCCAGCATTTT. It yields the protein CASSLGGRSNQPQHF.

V usage is TRBV5-1 and J usage is TRBJ2-1, with 10 bases that match TRBD2. Germline CDR1 SGHRS, CDR2 YFSETQ. The CDR3 covers 15 residues. The ends lost 2 bases at V and 9 bases at J; junction bases unmatched: 8. CDR3: CASSFGASGSVEQFF. In DNA, the CDR3 is TGCGCCAGCAGCTTCGGGGCTAGCGGGAGTGTTGAGCAGTTCTTC.

The chain uses TRBV28 and TRBJ2-7; D tentatively reads TRBD1 or TRBD2 (5 bases each). The CDR3 covers 13 residues. Germline CDR1 is MDHEN and CDR2 is SYDVKM. Trimming pared 10 bases from V and 1 base from J, leaving 14 bases between. The chain's CDR3 is CATGTGASYEQYF. The DNA of the CDR3 is TGTGCCACCGGGACGGGCGCATCCTACGAGCAGTACTTC.

This clone was seen only once. The chain carries TRBV2 and TRBJ2-7, with D possibly matching TRBD1 (6 bases). The length of the CDR3 is 14 residues. V was clipped by 3 bases and J by 6 bases, with 15 bases between them. The V gene's germline CDR1 is SNHLY and CDR2 FYNNEI. The CDR3 reads CASSENRASLEQYF. The CDR3 bases are TGTGCCAGCAGTGAGAACAGGGCATCCCTCGAGCAGTACTTC.

The chain links TRBV5-1 to TRBJ2-3; no reliable D call. CDR1 SGHRS and CDR2 YFSETQ come from the germline V gene. The V gene lost 1 base and the J gene lost 2 bases, with 11 bases spanning the gap. The CDR3 has 15 amino acids. The DNA for the CDR3 is TGCGCCAGCAGCTTGTTTCTGGGCCTCACAGATACGCAGTATTTT. The encoded protein is CASSLFLGLTDTQYF.

V usage is TRBV6-1 and J usage is TRBJ1-6; D might be TRBD1 (6 bases). Germline V gene sequence: CDR1 MNHNS, CDR2 SASEGT. The V end was cut by 8 bases, the J end by 5 bases, with 16 bases between. CDR3 length: 15 amino acids. CDR3 DNA sequence: TGTGCCAGCGGCATACAGGGATTAAATAATTCACCCCTCCACTTT. Its protein is CASGIQGLNNSPLHF.

V is TRBV30 and J is TRBJ2-5, with a weak D call TRBD1 (6 bases). With 1 base removed from V and 4 bases from J, the gap between germline ends came to 10 bases. The CDR3 is 13 residues long. Germline V gene data show CDR1 as GTSNPN and CDR2 as SVGIG (reference sequence). The CDR3 region is CAWSGGLGETQYF. DNA of the CDR3: TGTGCCTGGAGTGGGGGGCTCGGAGAGACCCAGTACTTC.

The CDR3 protein is CASSDEWEGGEQFF. DNA for the CDR3: TGTGCCAGCAGTGACGAGTGGGAGGGCGGTGAGCAGTTCTTC. The rearrangement links TRBV6-4 to TRBJ2-1; 7 bases agree with TRBD2. CDR1 and CDR2 (germline): MRHNA, SNTAGT. Trimming at V came to 2 bases and at J to 9 bases, leaving 7 bases not matched to a gene. The CDR3 has 14 amino acids.

V is TRBV4-1 and J is TRBJ1-1; D possibly corresponds to TRBD1 (5 bases). CDR3 length: 16 amino acids. V was shortened by 3 bases and J by 0 bases, with 14 bases between the two germline ends. CDR1 is MGHRA, CDR2 YSYEKL, per germline. In DNA, the CDR3 is TGCGCCAGCAGCCAGCTTAACAGGCGATTGAACACTGAAGCTTTCTTT. Protein product: CASSQLNRRLNTEAFF.

The count of this clone is one. CDR3 loop: CASSEGWANTEAFF. Here the CDR3 DNA reads TGCGCCAGCAGCGAGGGTTGGGCGAACACTGAAGCTTTCTTT. The gene calls are TRBV5-1 and TRBJ1-1; no reliable D call. The CDR3 has 14 amino acids. Trimming took off 4 bases at V and 1 base at J, with 11 bases between the two ends. Germline lookup yields CDR1 SGHRS and CDR2 YFSETQ.